This TCR beta chain appears in the sequencing data of a study of control samples from healthy donors and cancer patients. The assay was immunoSEQ multiplex PCR, and TCRdb's table has in-frame clones only and misses some. The sample has fewer than 200,000 clones; about 90% are singletons. The germline V and J ends were trimmed by 4 bases and 4 bases, with 15 bases remaining between them. Per the germline V gene, CDR1 is MNHEY and CDR2 is SVGEGT. The CDR3 loop spans 15 amino acids. This clonotype originated in a woman aged 45-59 years in good health. The chain uses TRBV6-2 or TRBV6-3 and TRBJ2-3, with D unclear. Sequenced sample: blood. The CDR3 region has the DNA TGTGCCAGCAGTTCTCCCGTGCTCAGGTCAGATACGCAGTATTTT. As protein: CASSSPVLRSDTQYF.